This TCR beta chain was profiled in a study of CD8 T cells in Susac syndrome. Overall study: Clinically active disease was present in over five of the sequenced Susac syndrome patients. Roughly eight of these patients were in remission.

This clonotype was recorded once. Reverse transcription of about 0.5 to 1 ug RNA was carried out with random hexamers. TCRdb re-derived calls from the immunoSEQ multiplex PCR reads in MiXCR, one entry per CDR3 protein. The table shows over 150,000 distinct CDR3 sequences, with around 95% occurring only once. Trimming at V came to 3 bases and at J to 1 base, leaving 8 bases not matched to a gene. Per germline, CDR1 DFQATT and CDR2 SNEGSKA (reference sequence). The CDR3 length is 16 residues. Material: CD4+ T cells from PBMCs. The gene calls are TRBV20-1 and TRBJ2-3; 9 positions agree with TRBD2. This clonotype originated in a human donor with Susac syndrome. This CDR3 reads CSASLIAGAGTDTQYF. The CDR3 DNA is TGCAGTGCTAGCCTCATAGCGGGAGCGGGCACAGATACGCAGTATTTT.